This is a list of T cell receptor beta chains from one sample in a study of blood T cells in healthy people across ages. A single record per CDR3 protein comes from TCRdb applying MiXCR to the 5' RACE reads. The sample yields around 1,000,000 distinct CDR3 sequences, under 30% seen once. These same data were also listed under a study on T cells of mothers and their children.

The sample was blood. Source of these receptors: a girl aged 2-15 years in good health. CDR3s include the opening cysteine and the closing phenylalanine or tryptophan. The D gene is left open where the match is weak. Where a row states a size, it is once, few, many or the class of an expanded clone; other rows omit it.

d_gene: TRBD1; v_gene: TRBV9; abundance: few; j_gene: TRBJ1-4; CDR3nt: TGTGCCAGCAGCACAGGGGGCAGTGAAAAACTGTTTTTT; CDR3aa: CASSTGGSEKLFF
d_gene: -; v_gene: TRBV9; abundance: few; j_gene: TRBJ2-1; CDR3nt: TGTGCCAGCAGCGTAGTTGGCAGAACAGGCAATGAGCAGTTCTTC; CDR3aa: CASSVVGRTGNEQFF
d_gene: -; v_gene: TRBV14; abundance: few; j_gene: TRBJ1-6; CDR3nt: TGTGCCGCAGGTGGGCAGAACTTTAGCTCCTATAATTCACCCCTCCACTTT; CDR3aa: CAAGGQNFSSYNSPLHF
d_gene: -; v_gene: TRBV12-3/TRBV12-4; abundance: -; j_gene: TRBJ2-2; CDR3nt: TGTGCCAGCAGTTTACGAGGAACCGCGAACACCGGGGAGCTGTTTTTT; CDR3aa: CASSLRGTANTGELFF
d_gene: TRBD2; v_gene: TRBV4-3; abundance: -; j_gene: TRBJ2-5; CDR3nt: TGCGCCAGCAGCCGGGGATATACTAGCGGAGAGACCCAGTACTTC; CDR3aa: CASSRGYTSGETQYF
d_gene: -; v_gene: TRBV7-3; abundance: few; j_gene: TRBJ2-5; CDR3nt: TGTGCCAGCAGCCTATACTGGGAGACCCAGTACTTC; CDR3aa: CASSLYWETQYF
d_gene: -; v_gene: TRBV12-3/TRBV12-4; abundance: -; j_gene: TRBJ2-1; CDR3nt: TGTGCCAGCAGTCGGAGGACCGGGAATGAGCAGTTCTTC; CDR3aa: CASSRRTGNEQFF
d_gene: TRBD1; v_gene: TRBV18; abundance: few; j_gene: TRBJ1-2; CDR3nt: TGTGCCAGCTCACCTCCGACAGGGCCGGACTATGGCTACACCTTC; CDR3aa: CASSPPTGPDYGYTF
d_gene: TRBD1; v_gene: TRBV20-1; abundance: -; j_gene: TRBJ2-1; CDR3nt: TGCAGTGCCCTGGGACAGGGGGCACGCAATGAGCAGTTCTTC; CDR3aa: CSALGQGARNEQFF
d_gene: TRBD1; v_gene: TRBV12-3/TRBV12-4; abundance: few; j_gene: TRBJ1-1; CDR3nt: TGTGCCAGCAGTCCGACAGGGTTGGGCACTGAAGCTTTCTTT; CDR3aa: CASSPTGLGTEAFF
d_gene: -; v_gene: TRBV20-1; abundance: -; j_gene: TRBJ2-1; CDR3nt: TGCAGTGCTATAGCAGCGGGCCTCAAGTACAATGAGCAGTTCTTC; CDR3aa: CSAIAAGLKYNEQFF
d_gene: -; v_gene: TRBV9; abundance: -; j_gene: TRBJ2-7; CDR3nt: TGTGCCAGCAGCGCAACACCCGGACTCCTCTACGAGCAGTACTTC; CDR3aa: CASSATPGLLYEQYF
d_gene: -; v_gene: TRBV13; abundance: -; j_gene: TRBJ2-1; CDR3nt: TGTGCCAGCAGCTCCCCCACTCGGGAAGGCTCCTACAATGAGCAGTTCTTC; CDR3aa: CASSSPTREGSYNEQFF
d_gene: -; v_gene: TRBV29-1; abundance: -; j_gene: TRBJ2-4; CDR3nt: TGCAGCGTTGAAGATCTAAAAGCAGCCAAAAACATTCAGTACTTC; CDR3aa: CSVEDLKAAKNIQYF
d_gene: -; v_gene: TRBV28; abundance: -; j_gene: TRBJ2-4; CDR3nt: TGTGCCAGCAGTTCAGGGTCTTGGAGGAACATTCAGTACTTC; CDR3aa: CASSSGSWRNIQYF
d_gene: TRBD2; v_gene: TRBV13; abundance: few; j_gene: TRBJ2-5; CDR3nt: TGTGCCAGCAGCGATGGACTAGCAGAGACCCAGTACTTC; CDR3aa: CASSDGLAETQYF
d_gene: -; v_gene: TRBV5-1; abundance: few; j_gene: TRBJ2-3; CDR3nt: TGCGCCAGCAGCTCAGGACGCTCTACTAGCACAGATACGCAGTATTTT; CDR3aa: CASSSGRSTSTDTQYF
d_gene: -; v_gene: TRBV21-1; abundance: -; j_gene: TRBJ1-2; CDR3nt: TGTGCCAGCAGCAAACGGAGAGGTGGCTATGGCTACACCTTC; CDR3aa: CASSKRRGGYGYTF
d_gene: -; v_gene: TRBV10-3; abundance: few; j_gene: TRBJ2-5; CDR3nt: TGTGCCATCAGTTTTAACAGGGAAGAGACCCAGTACTTC; CDR3aa: CAISFNREETQYF
d_gene: TRBD1; v_gene: TRBV3-1; abundance: few; j_gene: TRBJ2-1; CDR3nt: TGTGCCAGCAGCCAAGGACAGGGCAATGAGCAGTTCTTC; CDR3aa: CASSQGQGNEQFF
d_gene: -; v_gene: TRBV28; abundance: -; j_gene: TRBJ2-7; CDR3nt: TGTGCCAGCAGTAGGGTCAGCGCCTTCTCCTACGAGCAGTACTTC; CDR3aa: CASSRVSAFSYEQYF
d_gene: -; v_gene: TRBV7-8; abundance: -; j_gene: TRBJ2-6; CDR3nt: TGTGCCAGCAGCTCTCGGGTTGACCACTCTGGGGCCAACGTCCTGACTTTC; CDR3aa: CASSSRVDHSGANVLTF
d_gene: -; v_gene: TRBV28; abundance: few; j_gene: TRBJ2-7; CDR3nt: TGTGCCAGCAGTCTGATGCAGGGACTCTACGAGCAGTACTTC; CDR3aa: CASSLMQGLYEQYF
d_gene: TRBD2; v_gene: TRBV19; abundance: -; j_gene: TRBJ2-2; CDR3nt: TGTGCCAGTAGGGCGGGGGCCGGGGAGCTGTTTTTT; CDR3aa: CASRAGAGELFF
d_gene: -; v_gene: TRBV19; abundance: many; j_gene: TRBJ2-2; CDR3nt: TGTGCCAGTAGTACGTTAAGCGGGGAGCTGTTTTTT; CDR3aa: CASSTLSGELFF
d_gene: -; v_gene: TRBV5-1; abundance: -; j_gene: TRBJ2-5; CDR3nt: TGCGCCAGCAGCTTGAGTCACCAAGAGACCCAGTACTTC; CDR3aa: CASSLSHQETQYF
d_gene: -; v_gene: TRBV6-5; abundance: few; j_gene: TRBJ1-3; CDR3nt: TGTGCCAGCAGTTACAGGTCTATCGGGGGATCTGGAAACACCATATATTTT; CDR3aa: CASSYRSIGGSGNTIYF
d_gene: -; v_gene: TRBV20-1; abundance: few; j_gene: TRBJ1-2; CDR3nt: TGCAGTGCTTCCGCGAATCTCCTACCGAGAAATGGCTACACCTTC; CDR3aa: CSASANLLPRNGYTF
d_gene: -; v_gene: TRBV5-6; abundance: -; j_gene: TRBJ2-5; CDR3nt: TGTGCCAGCAGCTTTCCGGGGGCTGAGGAGACCCAGTACTTC; CDR3aa: CASSFPGAEETQYF
d_gene: -; v_gene: TRBV20-1; abundance: -; j_gene: TRBJ1-5; CDR3nt: TGCAGTGCCCCGAGGGGGGGAGTAAATCAGCCCCAGCATTTT; CDR3aa: CSAPRGGVNQPQHF
d_gene: TRBD2; v_gene: TRBV11-2; abundance: -; j_gene: TRBJ2-5; CDR3nt: TGTGCTAGCAGCCCTGGGGGGGACCAGCAGTACTTC; CDR3aa: CASSPGGDQQYF
d_gene: -; v_gene: TRBV12-3/TRBV12-4; abundance: -; j_gene: TRBJ2-1; CDR3nt: TGTGCCAGCAGTTTAGACAGGGTTGTATACAATGAGCAGTTCTTC; CDR3aa: CASSLDRVVYNEQFF
d_gene: -; v_gene: TRBV5-4; abundance: few; j_gene: TRBJ2-7; CDR3nt: TGTGCCAGCAGCTTGGACAGGGATGACGAGCAGTACTTC; CDR3aa: CASSLDRDDEQYF
d_gene: TRBD1; v_gene: TRBV4-1; abundance: -; j_gene: TRBJ2-7; CDR3nt: TGCGCCAGCAGCAGAGCGTACATCCCGGGACAGGGTAGTTACGAGCAGTACTTC; CDR3aa: CASSRAYIPGQGSYEQYF
d_gene: -; v_gene: TRBV7-2; abundance: -; j_gene: TRBJ1-2; CDR3nt: TGTGCCAGCAGCTCCACAGGGCCGTACTATGGCTACACCTTC; CDR3aa: CASSSTGPYYGYTF
d_gene: -; v_gene: TRBV2; abundance: -; j_gene: TRBJ2-5; CDR3nt: TGTGCCAGCAGTGAGCCTCGACAGAAAGAGACCCAGTACTTC; CDR3aa: CASSEPRQKETQYF
d_gene: -; v_gene: TRBV6-2/TRBV6-3; abundance: -; j_gene: TRBJ2-5; CDR3nt: TGTGCCAGCAGAGAACAGGGAAAAGAGACCCAGTACTTC; CDR3aa: CASREQGKETQYF
d_gene: -; v_gene: TRBV18; abundance: -; j_gene: TRBJ2-5; CDR3nt: TGTGCCAGCTCACCACCGTACGGGGCGTATCAAGAGACCCAGTACTTC; CDR3aa: CASSPPYGAYQETQYF
d_gene: -; v_gene: TRBV12-3/TRBV12-4; abundance: -; j_gene: TRBJ2-1; CDR3nt: TGTGCCAGCAGTTATGGCCGGGACACATACAATGAGCAGTTCTTC; CDR3aa: CASSYGRDTYNEQFF
d_gene: -; v_gene: TRBV3-1; abundance: many; j_gene: TRBJ2-1; CDR3nt: TGTGCCAGCAGCCAAGATTCGGGTGGTTTCAATGAGCAGTTCTTC; CDR3aa: CASSQDSGGFNEQFF
d_gene: TRBD1; v_gene: TRBV2; abundance: few; j_gene: TRBJ2-5; CDR3nt: TGTGCCAGCCACCACAAGCAGGACAGGGTTTGGGAGACCCAGTACTTC; CDR3aa: CASHHKQDRVWETQYF
d_gene: TRBD1; v_gene: TRBV11-2; abundance: -; j_gene: TRBJ1-1; CDR3nt: TGTGCCAGCAGACCGCCATTGACAGGGCCCCTTCAGTTGAACACTGAAGCTTTCTTT; CDR3aa: CASRPPLTGPLQLNTEAFF
d_gene: -; v_gene: TRBV29-1; abundance: -; j_gene: TRBJ2-2; CDR3nt: TGCAGCGCCGGGTTATCGAACACCGGGGAGCTGTTTTTT; CDR3aa: CSAGLSNTGELFF
d_gene: -; v_gene: TRBV12-3/TRBV12-4; abundance: -; j_gene: TRBJ1-2; CDR3nt: TGTGCCAGCAGTTCCGGGACAACGAACTATGGCTACACCTTC; CDR3aa: CASSSGTTNYGYTF
d_gene: -; v_gene: TRBV9; abundance: -; j_gene: TRBJ2-2; CDR3nt: TGTGCCAGCAGCGTAGCTCTCGGAGGGGAGCTGTTTTTT; CDR3aa: CASSVALGGELFF
d_gene: -; v_gene: TRBV5-6; abundance: -; j_gene: TRBJ1-4; CDR3nt: TGTGCCAGCAGCTTCGGGGTTGGGGAAAAACTGTTTTTT; CDR3aa: CASSFGVGEKLFF
d_gene: -; v_gene: TRBV18; abundance: many; j_gene: TRBJ2-5; CDR3nt: TGTGCCAGCTCACCAATGGGGGTCGAAGAGACCCAGTACTTC; CDR3aa: CASSPMGVEETQYF
d_gene: -; v_gene: TRBV6-5; abundance: -; j_gene: TRBJ1-1; CDR3nt: TGTGCCAGCAGTTACTCGATAAATAACGGAGGGAACACTGAAGCTTTCTTT; CDR3aa: CASSYSINNGGNTEAFF
d_gene: -; v_gene: TRBV19; abundance: -; j_gene: TRBJ2-3; CDR3nt: TGTGCCAGTAGCCTCCGGACAGATGGTACGCAGTATTTT; CDR3aa: CASSLRTDGTQYF
d_gene: -; v_gene: TRBV3-1; abundance: few; j_gene: TRBJ2-7; CDR3nt: TGTGCCAGCAGCCACCCACCGGACTACGAGCAGTACTTC; CDR3aa: CASSHPPDYEQYF
d_gene: -; v_gene: TRBV29-1; abundance: -; j_gene: TRBJ2-1; CDR3nt: TGCAGCTTCGGCGGGATGGGTGAGCAGTTCTTC; CDR3aa: CSFGGMGEQFF
d_gene: TRBD1; v_gene: TRBV29-1; abundance: -; j_gene: TRBJ2-7; CDR3nt: TGCAGCGTCGTACCACGGGACAGGGAGGGGTACGAGCAGTACTTC; CDR3aa: CSVVPRDREGYEQYF
d_gene: -; v_gene: TRBV7-6; abundance: few; j_gene: TRBJ2-7; CDR3nt: TGTGCCAGCAGCTTAGAGCCCGGCGAGCAGTACTTC; CDR3aa: CASSLEPGEQYF
d_gene: -; v_gene: TRBV7-8; abundance: -; j_gene: TRBJ2-1; CDR3nt: TGTGCCAGCAGCACTCTGGGGGGTGTATATGAGCAGTTCTTC; CDR3aa: CASSTLGGVYEQFF
d_gene: -; v_gene: TRBV28; abundance: -; j_gene: TRBJ2-5; CDR3nt: TGTGCCAGCAGTGGCGGGGACACAAAAGAGACCCAGTACTTC; CDR3aa: CASSGGDTKETQYF
d_gene: -; v_gene: TRBV18; abundance: -; j_gene: TRBJ1-2; CDR3nt: TGTGCCAGCTCACCGGGCGGGATGGATGGCTACACCTTC; CDR3aa: CASSPGGMDGYTF
d_gene: -; v_gene: TRBV18; abundance: -; j_gene: TRBJ1-1; CDR3nt: TGTGCCAGCTCACCACCGGCCGTCGGGAACACTGAAGCTTTCTTT; CDR3aa: CASSPPAVGNTEAFF